The 2 T cell receptor beta chains in this list originate from one sample, sequenced in a study of a mutant IDH1 vaccine in newly diagnosed glioma. This table comes from immunoSEQ multiplex PCR, and its TCRdb copy is limited to in-frame clones, with some not included. The table shows approximately 54,000 clones, with roughly 80% occurring only once. Time point described: baseline, week 1 (first vaccination visit). Regarding treatment: pre-vaccination baseline after standard-of-care therapy. Sequences were derived from PBMCs, sampled from a glioma patient treated with radiotherapy, temozolomide or both. Receptors were obtained from a man between 18 and 29 years old with glioma.

This clone was observed a handful of times. The chain uses TRBV5-4 and TRBJ1-1, with D unclear. V shed 2 bases and J shed 4 bases, with 12 bases lying between them. This CDR3 region has 14 residues. CDR1 is SGHNT and CDR2 is YYREEE in the germline V gene (reference sequence). CDR3 amino acids: CASSFGSRVTEAFF. CDR3 coding DNA: TGTGCCAGCAGCTTCGGCAGTCGGGTCACTGAAGCTTTCTTT.

V is TRBV4-3 and J is TRBJ1-1; D remains ambiguous. The V gene lost 5 bases and the J gene lost 1 base, with 8 bases spanning the gap. The CDR3 contains 13 residues. Germline values: CDR1 LGHNA, CDR2 YSLEER. DNA of the CDR3: TGCGCCAGCAGCTATAGACAGAACACTGAAGCTTTCTTT. It specifies CASSYRQNTEAFF.